Presented here are 9 T cell receptor beta chains from one specimen sequenced in a study of T cells in Graves' hyperthyroidism and ophthalmopathy. RNA transcripts gave rise to amplified TCR beta CDR3 regions. The HTBI primer set was used in a first-round RT-PCR of the TCR CDR3. In TCRdb, the multiplex PCR reads were re-called with MiXCR into one record per CDR3 protein. The profile shows around 600,000 distinct CDR3 sequences, 11% to 15% of them singletons. The sample consisted of blood. These receptors all stem from a woman under 30 with Graves' ophthalmopathy.

In its sample, this clonotype was seen many times. The chain has TRBV7-9 and TRBJ1-1; D possibly corresponds to TRBD1 (5 bases). Between the trimmed V and J ends, which lost 5 bases and 0 bases, there was a span of 10 bases. The germline V gene encodes CDR1 SEHNR and CDR2 FQNEAQ (reference sequence). CDR3 size: 14 residues. The CDR3 DNA follows: TGTGCCAGCAGCGAGACAGCTATGAACACTGAAGCTTTCTTT. This sequence encodes CASSETAMNTEAFF.

This clonotype was observed a few times. The germline gene is not matched at one end of the junction; a read error may be the cause. The rearrangement links TRBV6-1 to TRBJ2-1; tentatively, D is TRBD1 or TRBD2 (6 bases each). Per the germline V gene, CDR1 is MNHNS and CDR2 is SASEGT. The CDR3 has 13 amino acids. The CDR3 DNA reads TGTGCCAGCCGGTCCCGGGGGCTCAATGGGCAGTTCTTC. It yields the protein CASRSRGLNGQFF.

This clonotype was detected many times. The rearrangement links TRBV10-3 to TRBJ2-2, with 7 bases fitting TRBD1. CDR3 size: 15 residues. The V and J ends lost 10 bases and 1 base, in that order; junction bases with no gene match: 9. The germline V gene encodes CDR1 ENHRY and CDR2 SYGVKD. The CDR3 region is CATRKGQENTGELFF. In nucleotides, the CDR3 is TGTGCCACCCGCAAAGGACAGGAGAACACCGGGGAGCTGTTTTTT.

The chain recombines TRBV6-1 with TRBJ1-4; 8 bases align to TRBD1. The CDR3 totals 13 residues. The junction had 9 bases not matched to a gene; V was cut back by 7 bases and J by 11 bases. The germline V gene encodes CDR1 MNHNS and CDR2 SASEGT. The CDR3 protein is CASIDVGQGKLFF. The CDR3 coding sequence is TGTGCCAGCATCGATGTCGGACAGGGTAAACTGTTTTTT.

The chain uses TRBV15 and TRBJ2-1, with D unresolved. V was pared by 3 bases and J by 0 bases, with 3 bases between. Germline CDR1 is LNHNV and CDR2 is YYDKDF (reference sequence). The length of the CDR3 is 13 residues. For the CDR3, the DNA is TGTGCCACCAGCAGGCGCTCCTACAATGAGCAGTTCTTC. Its translation is CATSRRSYNEQFF.

This clonotype was seen ten or more times. The gene calls are TRBV6-1 and TRBJ1-5; no clear D gene. The germline V and J ends were trimmed by 5 bases and 2 bases, with 10 bases remaining between them. The germline V gene has CDR1 MNHNS and CDR2 SASEGT. The CDR3 is 14 residues long. The CDR3 nucleotides are TGTGCCAGCAGTTGGGAGATTGGCAATCAGCCCCAGCATTTT. Translation: CASSWEIGNQPQHF.

This clonotype was detected many times. This chain links TRBV2 with TRBJ1-1; perhaps TRBD1 as D (6 bases). With 3 bases removed from V and 1 base from J, the gap between germline ends came to 9 bases. Germline V CDR1 and CDR2: SNHLY, FYNNEI. There are 14 residues in the CDR3. CDR3: CASSDRTANTEAFF. The CDR3 coding sequence is TGTGCCAGCAGTGATCGGACAGCGAACACTGAAGCTTTCTTT. Combining the CDR3 with reference TRBV2 and TRBJ1-1 gives the whole variable domain EPEVTQTPSHQVTQMGQEVILRCVPISNHLYFYWYRQILGQKVEFLVSFYNNEISEKSEIFDDQFSVERPDGSNFTLKIRSTKLEDSAMYFCASSDRTANTEAFFGQGTRLTVV.

This clonotype was picked up many times. The chain joins TRBV2 to TRBJ2-7, with 11 bases that match TRBD2. With 6 bases clipped from V and 7 bases from J, the junction kept 11 bases outside the gene matches. The CDR3 contains 15 residues. In germline, CDR1 is SNHLY, CDR2 FYNNEI. The CDR3 is CASRKTSGSQEEQYF. CDR3 coding DNA: TGTGCCAGCAGGAAAACTAGCGGGAGTCAGGAAGAGCAGTACTTC.

This clonotype has just a few counts. This sequence joins TRBV9 and TRBJ2-1; D may correspond to TRBD1 or TRBD2 (5 bases each). Trimming left V 3 bases short and J 5 bases short, with 27 bases between. Germline V lookup: CDR1 SGDLS, CDR2 YYNGEE. CDR3 length: 19 residues. This CDR3 is CASSDDTITGTSRDNEQFF. The CDR3 DNA reads TGTGCCAGCAGCGACGACACAATTACCGGGACCTCGAGGGACAATGAGCAGTTCTTC.